Following are 12 T cell receptor beta chains from one sample sequenced in a study of Graves' ophthalmopathy and Graves' hyperthyroidism. Scientists amplified the TCR beta CDR3 regions from RNA transcripts. HTBI primers were employed in first-round RT-PCR, then a second-round multiplex PCR followed. Using its own MiXCR run on the multiplex PCR reads, TCRdb lists one record per CDR3 protein. Among 500,000 to 800,000 distinct CDR3 sequences listed, approximately 39% were seen once. Sequenced sample: peripheral blood. The origin of the receptors is an adult man with Graves' ophthalmopathy.

The chain combines TRBV2 with TRBJ1-6, with TRBD1 matching over 7 bases. Germline V CDR1 and CDR2: SNHLY, FYNNEI. With V trimmed by 7 bases and J by 8 bases, 8 bases remained unmatched. CDR3 size: 14 residues. The CDR3 spells CASNRDRKHSPLHF. As DNA, the CDR3 is TGTGCCAGCAACCGGGACAGAAAACATTCACCCCTCCACTTT.

The V and J genes are TRBV9 and TRBJ2-7; D may be TRBD2 (6 bases). V lost 7 bases, J lost 6 bases, and 23 bases lay in between. CDR3 size: 15 residues. CDR1 is SGDLS and CDR2 is YYNGEE in the germline V gene. The CDR3 loop reads CASSPQGLTDGEQYF. In nucleotides, the CDR3 is TGTGCCAGCTCACCCCAGGGACTGACGGATGGCGAGCAGTACTTC.

This clonotype was detected many times. This rearrangement joins TRBV6-1 to TRBJ1-1, with a weak D call TRBD1 (6 bases). The CDR3 is 10 residues long. CDR1 and CDR2 (germline): MNHNS, SASEGT. The V and J ends lost 10 bases and 6 bases respectively, with 9 bases between them. As DNA, the CDR3 is TGTGCCACTTACAGGGCTGAAGCTTTCTTT. Protein: CATYRAEAFF.

The V and J genes are TRBV6-1 and TRBJ2-6, with a weak D call TRBD2 (5 bases). Germline CDR1 reads MNHNS; CDR2 reads SASEGT. Trimming removed 10 bases from V and 2 bases from J, with 15 bases in between. The CDR3 consists of 15 residues. The CDR3 loop reads CATRDGGTGANVLTF. CDR3 nucleotides: TGTGCCACCCGGGATGGTGGCACTGGGGCCAACGTCCTGACTTTC.

This clonotype occurred many times. The chain couples TRBV5-8 to TRBJ2-2; no clear D. CDR1 and CDR2 from the germline V gene are SGHTS and YDEGEE. This CDR3 contains 13 residues. V lost 4 bases and J 4 bases, leaving 8 bases between the germline ends. The CDR3 protein is CASSRMITGELFF. In DNA, the CDR3 is TGTGCCAGCAGCCGGATGATCACCGGGGAGCTGTTTTTT.

This clonotype was seen at least ten times. The junction shows a germline mismatch at one end, possibly a read error. This rearrangement joins TRBV20-1 to TRBJ2-6, with TRBD1 matching 7 bases. Germline V gene lookup returns CDR1 DFQATT and CDR2 SNEGSKA (reference sequence). The CDR3 contains 14 residues. The CDR3 here is CSAGDRAGANVLTF. CDR3 nucleotides: TGCAGTGCTGGAGACAGGGCTGGGGCCAACGTCCTGACTTTC.

This clonotype was observed many times. The V call is TRBV25-1, the J call TRBJ2-2, with 8 nucleotides matching TRBD1. Germline V gives CDR1 MGHDK, CDR2 SYGVNS. V shed 3 bases, J shed 1 base, and the junction held 7 bases outside the gene matches. CDR3 length: 17 residues. The CDR3 sequence: CASSDIGQGRNTGELFF. The DNA of the CDR3 is TGTGCCAGCAGTGACATTGGACAGGGACGGAACACCGGGGAGCTGTTTTTT.

The rearrangement uses TRBV25-1 and TRBJ1-2, with D possibly being TRBD1 (5 bases). This CDR3 is built from 19 residues. V dropped 8 bases and J dropped 0 bases, with 28 bases sitting between them. Germline CDR1 reads MGHDK; CDR2 reads SYGVNS. CDR3 region: CASSPSSGRNLPSNYGYTF. As DNA, the CDR3 is TGTGCCAGCTCACCAAGTTCGGGACGCAACCTCCCGTCTAACTATGGCTACACCTTC.

The chain couples TRBV7-9 to TRBJ1-2, with TRBD1 matching 9 bases. Trimming cost V 5 bases and J 2 bases; bases outside gene matches: 12. CDR3 length: 17 amino acids. Germline CDR1 and CDR2: SEHNR and FQNEAQ (reference sequence). The CDR3 DNA sequence: TGTGCCAGCAGCCAAGATTCCCCCGGGACAGGGAACTATGGCTACACCTTC. This codes for CASSQDSPGTGNYGYTF.

A few counts support this clonotype. The chain recombines TRBV7-9 with TRBJ1-2; perhaps TRBD1 as D (5 bases). The CDR3 sequence is 15 residues long. V was trimmed by 6 bases and J by 7 bases, leaving 21 bases between them. In germline, CDR1 is SEHNR, CDR2 FQNEAQ (reference sequence). This chain's CDR3 is CASSSPNRGWGGYTF. The CDR3 DNA sequence: TGTGCCAGCAGTTCCCCCAATAGGGGATGGGGTGGCTACACCTTC.

The rearrangement links TRBV7-9 to TRBJ1-5, with D perhaps matching TRBD1 (6 bases). The CDR3 consists of 17 residues. CDR1 is SEHNR and CDR2 is FQNEAQ in the germline V gene (reference sequence). The V end was cut by 5 bases, the J end by 5 bases, with 22 bases between. CDR3: CASSPRGIGGGHQPQHF. The CDR3 DNA follows: TGTGCCAGCAGCCCAAGGGGGATCGGAGGTGGACATCAGCCCCAGCATTTT.

About this clonotype: One junction end disagrees with the germline gene, perhaps due to a read error. V is TRBV4-3 and J is TRBJ1-1; D not certain. This CDR3 comprises 16 residues. Germline assignment: CDR1 LGHNA and CDR2 YSLEER. CDR3 amino acids: CANSQDPRVEETEAFF. DNA of the CDR3: TGCGCCAACAGCCAAGACCCGAGGGTGGAGGAAACTGAAGCTTTCTTT.